This T cell receptor beta chain derives from a study of blood T cell repertoires in COVID-19. As for the study in general: Whether acute or convalescent, the COVID-19 samples came from the United States, Italy and Spain. From T cells, B-cell-depleted T cells, or PBMCs came the material, which was cDNA or gDNA.

Per the authors' pipeline: Researchers report that nucleated cell counts were estimated from reference gene primer amplification. This table comes from immunoSEQ multiplex PCR, and its TCRdb copy is limited to in-frame clones, with some not included. D and trimming were read from the DNA, whereas the V and J calls and clone size are those reported in that table. Here the sample spans under 300,000 clones, approximately 80% being singletons. Trimming removed 10 bases from V and 1 base from J; junction bases left unmatched: 8. Germline CDR1 reads MDHEN; CDR2 reads SYDVKM. This CDR3 is built from 15 residues.

This receptor was taken from a man aged 25-45 years who had recovered from COVID-19. Material for sequencing was peripheral blood. The chain combines TRBV28 with TRBJ2-2; 8 bases match TRBD2. The CDR3 here is CATRGSGGNTGELFF. The CDR3 bases are TGTGCCACGAGGGGCAGCGGGGGGAACACCGGGGAGCTGTTTTTT. Looking up the rest from reference TRBV28 and TRBJ2-2 gives the full variable domain: DVKVTQSSRYLVKRTGEKVFLECVQDMDHENMFWYRQDPGLGLRLIYFSYDVKMKEKGDIPEGYSVSREKKERFSLILESASTNQTSMYLCATRGSGGNTGELFFGEGSRLTVL.